This T cell receptor (beta chain) was observed in a study of technical replicates of blood from a handful of donors. Only one count was recorded for this clone. Method: immunoSEQ multiplex PCR; TCRdb's copy keeps in-frame clones and lacks some. The sample holds 75,000 to 90,000 clones, around 94% seen once. The TCR was taken from a human donor in good health. Sequenced: T cells isolated from PBMCs.

This chain's CDR3 is CSAARGETQYF. CDR3 DNA sequence: TGCAGTGCCGCCAGGGGAGAGACCCAGTACTTC. The genes are TRBV20-1 and TRBJ2-5, with a tentative D call TRBD1 (6 bases). The V gene lost 6 bases and the J gene lost 4 bases, with 9 bases spanning the gap. There are 11 residues in the CDR3. In germline, CDR1 is DFQATT, CDR2 SNEGSKA (reference sequence).